Shown below are 32 T cell receptor beta chains from a single sample sequenced in a study of cytomegalovirus exposure and HLA in healthy donors. 60 Vbeta and 13 Jbeta primers were used in PCR. Measured with immunoSEQ multiplex PCR; TCRdb has only the in-frame clones, and not every one. The sample carries tens of thousands of clones, 65% to 75% recorded once. Input material: PBMCs. These receptors were obtained from a woman aged 40 to 49 in good health and CMV-seropositive.

The chain carries TRBV18 and TRBJ2-7, with D maybe TRBD2 (6 bases). The CDR3 covers 14 residues. Trimming pared 3 bases from V and 0 bases from J, leaving 9 bases between. Germline CDR1 KGHSH, CDR2 LQKENI. CDR3 protein: CASSPRRDSYEQYF. CDR3 in DNA: TGTGCCAGCTCACCCCGGAGGGACTCCTACGAGCAGTACTTC.

The V call is TRBV9, the J call TRBJ2-3; D is ambiguous. Germline V gives CDR1 SGDLS, CDR2 YYNGEE. V dropped 4 bases and J dropped 2 bases, with 5 bases sitting between them. The CDR3 extends over 12 amino acids. The CDR3 DNA is TGTGCCAGCAGCTCCCACACAGATACGCAGTATTTT. Residues: CASSSHTDTQYF.

This clone has just one count. CDR3 loop: CASSRPGNEQYF. CDR3 DNA sequence: TGTGCCAGCAGTCGACCGGGTAACGAGCAGTACTTC. The rearrangement joins TRBV6-5 to TRBJ2-7; D uncertain. Between the trimmed V and J ends, which lost 5 bases and 5 bases, there was a span of 10 bases. Germline V gene sequence: CDR1 MNHEY, CDR2 SVGAGI. The CDR3 contains 12 residues.

The chain employs TRBV7-3 and TRBJ1-1, with 7 bases identical to TRBD1. J was trimmed by 1 base and V by 5 bases; bases with no gene match: 1. The CDR3 covers 13 residues. CDR1 is SGHTA and CDR2 is FQGTGA in the germline V gene. CDR3 protein: CASSDRENTEAFF. In nucleotides, the CDR3 is TGTGCCAGCAGCGACAGGGAGAACACTGAAGCTTTCTTT.

V and J are TRBV4-1 and TRBJ1-1; a possible D gene is TRBD1 (6 bases). Germline CDR1 and CDR2: MGHRA and YSYEKL. This CDR3 contains 13 residues. The V end lost 4 bases, the J end lost 8 bases, and 14 bases lay between the germline ends. The CDR3 here is CASSRLQGVEAFF. CDR3 in DNA: TGCGCCAGCAGCCGACTACAGGGAGTGGAAGCTTTCTTT.

The CDR3 DNA reads as TGCAGCGTGAAGCGGGAGGCTTGGGATGAGCAGTTCTTC. Amino acids: CSVKREAWDEQFF. The chain employs TRBV29-1 and TRBJ2-1, with TRBD2 matching over 9 bases. After removal of 6 bases from V and 8 bases from J, the junction contained 8 bases not matched to a gene. Germline values: CDR1 SQVTM, CDR2 ANQGSEA. The CDR3 contains 13 residues.

This chain joins TRBV14 and TRBJ2-7; 10 bases match TRBD2. CDR3 length: 15 residues. From germline, CDR1 is SGHDN and CDR2 FVKESK. The trim removed 3 bases at V and 2 bases at J, leaving 4 bases unmatched. The CDR3 reads CASSQIAGGPYEQYF. The CDR3 coding sequence is TGTGCCAGCAGCCAGATAGCGGGGGGACCCTACGAGCAGTACTTC.

The J gene is TRBJ1-2, the V gene TRBV7-2, with 8 bases matching TRBD1. Germline CDR1 and CDR2: SGHTA and FQGNSA. The CDR3 has 12 residues. The V and J ends lost 9 bases and 3 bases, in that order; junction bases with no gene match: 3. CDR3 nucleotide sequence: TGTGCCAGACTACAGGGGGACTATGGCTACACCTTC. It translates to CARLQGDYGYTF. The full variable domain, in which reference TRBV7-2 and TRBJ1-2 provide the parts outside the CDR3, is GAGVSQSPSNKVTEKGKDVELRCDPISGHTALYWYRQSLGQGLEFLIYFQGNSAPDKSGLPSDRFSAERTGGSVSTLTIQRTQQEDSAVYLCARLQGDYGYTFGSGTRLTVV.

This clone was observed once. This chain joins TRBV18 and TRBJ1-4; 8 bases align to TRBD1. CDR3 length: 14 residues. V trimming: 4 bases; J trimming: 8 bases; junction bases outside the gene matches: 6. CDR1 is KGHSH and CDR2 is LQKENI in the germline V gene. In DNA, the CDR3 is TGTGCCAGCTCACAAGACAGGGGTTACGAAAAACTGTTTTTT. Its protein is CASSQDRGYEKLFF.

This chain joins TRBV27 and TRBJ2-7; TRBD1 agrees at 8 bases. Germline loops: CDR1 MNHEY, CDR2 SMNVEV (reference sequence). The length of the CDR3 is 14 residues. The trim removed 7 bases at V and 5 bases at J, leaving 10 bases unmatched. The CDR3 nucleotides read TGTGCCAGCACGACGACAGGGGCGGCCCACGAGCAGTACTTC. Its protein is CASTTTGAAHEQYF.

The rearrangement uses TRBV5-1 and TRBJ2-3; 8 bases agree with TRBD1. Trimming removed 4 bases from V and 6 bases from J; junction bases left unmatched: 7. The CDR3 length is 14 residues. CDR1 and CDR2 (germline): SGHRS, YFSETQ. This CDR3 reads CASSPVGTGDTQYF. In DNA form, the CDR3 reads TGCGCCAGCAGCCCGGTCGGGACAGGCGATACGCAGTATTTT.

The sample holds a few counts of this clone. The chain links TRBV4-3 to TRBJ1-4; perhaps TRBD1 as D (6 bases). CDR1 and CDR2 (germline): LGHNA, YSLEER. The CDR3 consists of 15 residues. V lost 4 bases and J 4 bases, leaving 13 bases between the germline ends. The CDR3 sequence is CASSRTTGVNEKLFF. The CDR3, as DNA: TGCGCCAGCAGCCGCACGACAGGCGTTAATGAAAAACTGTTTTTT.

CDR3 region: CAISDLVEAFF. CDR3 DNA sequence: TGTGCCATCAGTGATTTAGTTGAAGCTTTCTTT. The J gene is TRBJ1-1, the V gene TRBV10-3; D remains ambiguous. Trimming took off 3 bases at V and 7 bases at J, with 6 bases between the two ends. The CDR3 extends over 11 amino acids. CDR1 ENHRY and CDR2 SYGVKD come from the germline V gene.

About this clone itself: The sample carries other DNA sequences with the same CDR3. The chain joins TRBV29-1 to TRBJ2-2; D not resolved. With 2 bases removed from V and 0 bases from J, the gap between germline ends came to 10 bases. The CDR3 has 15 residues. Germline V lookup: CDR1 SQVTM, CDR2 ANQGSEA. The CDR3 region is CSVESSGSNTGELFF. The CDR3 nucleotides read TGCAGCGTTGAATCGTCCGGTTCGAACACCGGGGAGCTGTTTTTT.

V usage is TRBV6-1 and J usage is TRBJ2-5; 8 bases are a match to TRBD1. CDR3 length: 14 residues. Trimming took 7 bases from V and 3 from J; bases not matched to a gene: 7. CDR1 is MNHNS and CDR2 is SASEGT in the germline V gene. The CDR3 nucleotides read TGTGCCAGCAAGCCAGGGGGCCCGAAAGAGACCCAGTACTTC. Protein sequence: CASKPGGPKETQYF.

This chain links TRBV6-6 with TRBJ1-2; no clear D gene. Germline CDR1 MNHNY, CDR2 SVGAGI (reference sequence). Trimming took off 6 bases at V and 0 bases at J, with 8 bases between the two ends. This CDR3 is built from 13 residues. The CDR3 coding sequence is TGTGCCAGCAGCACACAGCCTAACTATGGCTACACCTTC. Protein product: CASSTQPNYGYTF.

V gene TRBV10-1 combines with J gene TRBJ2-3; 11 bases are a match to TRBD2. The ends lost 5 bases at V and 2 bases at J; junction bases unmatched: 3. The CDR3 spans 15 residues. Germline V gives CDR1 WNHNN, CDR2 SYGVQD (reference sequence). In nucleotides, the CDR3 is TGCGCCAGCAGTACACTAGCGGGAGACACAGATACGCAGTATTTT. This translates into CASSTLAGDTDTQYF.

In this sample, this clone turned up once. The chain links TRBV2 to TRBJ2-7; 8 bases fit TRBD1. The CDR3 contains 15 residues. V was pared by 1 base and J by 5 bases, with 7 bases of the junction left unmatched. Looked up from germline, CDR1 is SNHLY and CDR2 is FYNNEI. This CDR3 is CASSEGGTGTHEQYF. The CDR3 DNA reads TGTGCCAGCAGTGAAGGGGGGACAGGAACCCACGAGCAGTACTTC.

The rearrangement joins TRBV29-1 to TRBJ1-2, with no clear D. The CDR3 runs 13 residues. Germline assignment: CDR1 SQVTM and CDR2 ANQGSEA. The V end was cut by 2 bases, the J end by 4 bases, with 11 bases between. CDR3 region: CSVESLRVYGYTF. CDR3 DNA sequence: TGCAGCGTTGAATCCCTGCGGGTCTATGGCTACACCTTC.

This clone was seen a handful of times. The chain is built from TRBV9 and TRBJ1-1, with TRBD1 matching over 7 bases. CDR3 length: 16 residues. Per the germline V gene, CDR1 is SGDLS and CDR2 is YYNGEE. Trimming removed 6 bases from V and 1 base from J; junction bases left unmatched: 12. This CDR3 reads CASTSTGWPENTEAFF. In DNA, the CDR3 is TGTGCCAGCACCTCGACAGGGTGGCCGGAGAACACTGAAGCTTTCTTT.

The V and J genes are TRBV9 and TRBJ2-1, with 9 positions matching TRBD2. The CDR3 consists of 14 residues. V lost 5 bases and J lost 9; bases outside the gene matches: 9. Germline loops: CDR1 SGDLS, CDR2 YYNGEE. CDR3 DNA: TGTGCCAGCAGTAAAGCGGGAGGTGCGGGTGAGCAGTTCTTC. It codes for CASSKAGGAGEQFF.

The V call is TRBV19, the J call TRBJ2-1, with a possible D match to TRBD1 (5 bases). The CDR3 length is 15 residues. From germline, CDR1 is LNHDA and CDR2 SQIVND (reference sequence). The V gene lost 3 bases and the J gene lost 5 bases, with 14 bases spanning the gap. The CDR3 DNA is TGTGCCAGTAGTATCATGGCAGGGCTAGACAATGAGCAGTTCTTC. Amino acid sequence: CASSIMAGLDNEQFF.

As concerns this clone: This CDR3 is missing its conserved last phenylalanine or tryptophan, likely due to a read error. V usage is TRBV30 and J usage is TRBJ1-5, with a weak D call TRBD1 (6 bases). Trimming took 0 bases from V and 4 from J, leaving 13 bases between them. Germline V gene sequence: CDR1 GTSNPN, CDR2 SVGIG (reference sequence). The CDR3 sequence is 15 residues long. Written as DNA, the CDR3 is TGTGCCTGGAGTGTACAAGGGGGAATGAATCAGCCCCAGCATGTT. Amino acids: CAWSVQGGMNQPQHV.

The chain couples TRBV5-1 to TRBJ1-2, with TRBD1 identical over 8 bases. V lost 0 bases and J lost 7; bases outside the gene matches: 5. The CDR3 spans 14 residues. CDR1 is SGHRS, CDR2 YFSETQ, per germline. The CDR3 is CASSLGTGTSGYTF. The CDR3, as DNA: TGCGCCAGCAGCTTGGGGACAGGGACCTCTGGCTACACCTTC.

This sequence joins TRBV30 and TRBJ1-2; TRBD1 might be the D (5 bases). Looked up from germline, CDR1 is GTSNPN and CDR2 is SVGIG (reference sequence). Trimming pared 2 bases from V and 8 bases from J, leaving 12 bases between. This CDR3 contains 12 residues. The DNA of the CDR3 is TGTGCCTGGAGTCGCAGCGGGGCAGGCTACACCTTC. Protein product: CAWSRSGAGYTF.

The rearrangement uses TRBV18 and TRBJ1-4, with 9 bases lining up with TRBD1. V lost 6 bases to trimming and J lost 4 bases; unmatched junction nucleotides: 0. The CDR3 length is 13 residues. Germline CDR1 reads KGHSH; CDR2 reads LQKENI. In nucleotides, the CDR3 is TGTGCCAGCTCGGGACAGGGTAATGAAAAACTGTTTTTT. Its protein is CASSGQGNEKLFF.

The CDR3 bases are TGTGCCAGTCAAAAGACCAGGGAGGGTAACTATGGCTACACCTTC. Translating it yields CASQKTREGNYGYTF. The rearrangement uses TRBV19 and TRBJ1-2, with D possibly matching TRBD1 (5 bases). This CDR3 comprises 15 residues. Germline loops: CDR1 LNHDA, CDR2 SQIVND (reference sequence). With 8 bases removed from V and 1 base from J, the gap between germline ends came to 17 bases.

The chain carries TRBV30 and TRBJ1-2; D not certain. The CDR3 is 12 residues long. Trimming removed 5 bases from V and 1 base from J, with 8 bases in between. Germline V gene lookup returns CDR1 GTSNPN and CDR2 SVGIG (reference sequence). CDR3 residues: CAWGRDNYGYTF. CDR3 in DNA: TGTGCCTGGGGTAGAGATAACTATGGCTACACCTTC.

This clone showed up just a few times. Sequence at one end of the junction differs from germline and may be a read error. V usage is TRBV29-1 and J usage is TRBJ1-5; a weak D match, TRBD1 (6 bases). The CDR3 covers 13 residues. Germline V lookup: CDR1 SQVTM, CDR2 ANQGSEA. The CDR3 DNA follows: TGCATCATTCGGGACAAACACAATCAGCACCAGCATTTT. Translation: CIIRDKHNQHQHF.

The sample holds a few counts of this clone. The chain is built from TRBV28 and TRBJ2-1; 8 bases are a match to TRBD2. The ends lost 5 bases at V and 3 bases at J; junction bases unmatched: 3. The germline CDR1 and CDR2 sequences are MDHEN and SYDVKM. CDR3 length equals 14 residues. The CDR3 nucleotides are TGTGCCAGCAGTCTCCGGGGGGGCTACAATGAGCAGTTCTTC. Translating it yields CASSLRGGYNEQFF.

This clone was counted only a few times. One junction end does not reproduce the germline sequence, and a read error may be involved. The chain is built from TRBV7-7 and TRBJ2-5, with 10 positions matching TRBD1. The germline gives CDR1 SSHAT, CDR2 FNYEAQ (reference sequence). CDR3 length equals 14 residues. This chain's CDR3 is CASSTGTGVGTQYF. The CDR3 region has the DNA TGTGCTAGCAGCACCGGGACAGGGGTTGGGACCCAGTACTTC.

The rearrangement joins TRBV28 to TRBJ2-7; 7 nucleotides line up with TRBD1. This CDR3 has 13 amino acids. Germline V gene lookup returns CDR1 MDHEN and CDR2 SYDVKM. V lost 7 bases, J lost 3 bases, and 6 bases stayed unmatched. The CDR3 reads CASTGTAIYEQYF. The DNA of the CDR3 is TGTGCCAGCACCGGGACAGCAATCTACGAGCAGTACTTC.